The entry that follows covers one T cell receptor beta chain sequence. Original data processing: Counts of nucleated cells, estimated from reference gene primer amplification, were obtained. Sequenced by immunoSEQ multiplex PCR; TCRdb stores in-frame clones only, minus some. That table is the source of V, J and clone size, and D and trimming were worked out from the DNA. The table has roughly 120,000 clones, 70% to 85% seen once. Germline V gene data show CDR1 as LGHNA and CDR2 as YSLEER. The CDR3 has 15 amino acids. With 4 bases clipped from V and 5 bases from J, the junction kept 7 bases outside the gene matches. This sample is drawn from a study of blood T cell repertoires in COVID-19. Study at large: The United States, Italy and Spain were the sources of the acute and convalescent COVID-19 samples.

The chain couples TRBV4-3 to TRBJ1-2; 10 nucleotides match TRBD1. The clonotype was recovered from a man between 65 and 79 years old with active or convalescent COVID-19. What was sequenced was peripheral blood. This CDR3 is CASSLAGTGVYGYTF. DNA for the CDR3: TGCGCCAGCAGCCTCGCCGGGACAGGGGTATATGGCTACACCTTC.